Described below is a single T cell receptor beta chain sequence and its context. What it binds is unknown. The method was immunoSEQ multiplex PCR; TCRdb's version includes in-frame clones alone and lacks a portion of them. The sample carries about 50,000 clones, more than 70% recorded once. The J segment lost 0 bases and the V segment lost 5 bases, leaving 7 bases of the junction unmatched. This CDR3 comprises 17 residues. The germline gives CDR1 SEHNR, CDR2 FQNEAQ (reference sequence). This sample was taken from a study of OX40 agonist ivuxolimab in advanced cancers. The wider study: The patients' treatment was ivuxolimab, an agonistic anti-OX40 (CD134) antibody.

General study findings and limits: The expanded peripheral T cells' antigen specificity was not determined.

The receptor was isolated from an adult with an advanced solid tumor such as melanoma, head and neck, liver or kidney cancer. The chain is built from TRBV7-9 and TRBJ2-6; the match to TRBD1 covers 7 bases. This specimen was CD4+ or CD8+ T cells sorted from blood, taken in a trial of the OX40 agonist ivuxolimab. CDR3 loop: CASSGQGVDSGANVLTF. The CDR3 DNA reads as TGTGCCAGCAGCGGTCAGGGGGTGGACTCTGGGGCCAACGTCCTGACTTTC.